These T cell receptor beta chains were read from a single sample in a study of long-term antiretroviral therapy in people with HIV. The assay was immunoSEQ multiplex PCR, and TCRdb's table has in-frame clones only and misses some. The sample yields under 30,000 clones, 60% to 80% seen once. The sequences come from unsorted PBMCs, collected 2.1 years after starting antiretroviral therapy. All receptors derive from a man under 40 with HIV. The CDR3 runs from the conserved cysteine through the conserved F or W. The D gene is left open where the match is weak. Part of the rows lack a size; the others show once, few, many or a class for expanded clones.

>TRBD2|NA|TRBV11-2|17|TRBJ2-5
CASSLGLAGAGQETQYF
TGTGCCAGCAGCTTAGGACTAGCGGGGGCGGGGCAAGAGACCCAGTACTTC
>TRBD2|NA|TRBV4-1|18|TRBJ2-2
CASSQGLAVGVNTGELFF
TGCGCCAGCAGCCAGGGTCTAGCGGTCGGGGTGAACACCGGGGAGCTGTTTTTT
>NA|NA|TRBV6-5|13|TRBJ2-7
CASSYNGGSLEYF
TGTGCCAGCAGTTACAATGGGGGATCCTTGGAGTACTTC
>NA|NA|TRBV10-3|14|TRBJ2-7
CAISEGGGIYEQYF
TGTGCCATCAGTGAGGGCGGCGGGATCTACGAGCAGTACTTC
>TRBD2|NA|TRBV15|14|TRBJ2-1
CATSRLAGTPEQFF
TGTGCCACCAGCAGACTAGCGGGAACCCCTGAGCAGTTCTTC
>NA|NA|TRBV7-9|16|TRBJ1-4
CASSPLMGQGGEKLFF
TGTGCCAGCAGCCCCCTGATGGGGCAGGGAGGTGAAAAACTGTTTTTT
>TRBD2|NA|TRBV9|15|TRBJ2-7
CASSVGASGTYEQYF
TGTGCCAGCAGCGTAGGGGCTAGCGGAACCTACGAGCAGTACTTC
>NA|once|TRBV21-1|19|TRBJ1-1
CASSRKSPDRGHRNTEAFF
TGTGCCAGCAGCCGAAAGAGTCCTGACAGGGGTCACAGGAACACTGAAGCTTTCTTT
>NA|NA|TRBV2|14|TRBJ2-1
CASSDSSTYNEQFF
TGTGCCAGCAGTGATTCGAGCACCTACAATGAGCAGTTCTTC
>TRBD2|NA|TRBV7-6|15|TRBJ2-7
CASSVRWGGSYEQYF
TGTGCCAGCAGCGTCCGGTGGGGGGGCTCCTACGAGCAGTACTTC
>NA|NA|TRBV7-5|17|TRBJ1-5
CVRSLGTAGYSNQPQHF
TGTGTCAGAAGCTTAGGGACAGCCGGATATAGCAATCAGCCCCAGCATTTT
>NA|NA|TRBV10-1|13|TRBJ2-3
CASSESGLDTQYF
TGCGCCAGCAGTGAGTCGGGGTTAGATACGCAGTATTTT
>TRBD2|NA|TRBV7-2|16|TRBJ2-3
CASSNPTSGITDTQYF
TGTGCCAGCAGCAACCCGACTAGCGGTATCACAGATACGCAGTATTTT
>TRBD1|NA|TRBV7-9|19|TRBJ2-1
CASSFSPGTGIGSYNEQFF
TGTGCCAGCAGCTTCAGTCCCGGGACAGGGATCGGCTCCTACAATGAGCAGTTCTTC
>NA|once|TRBV6-5|12|TRBJ2-3
CATRGVTDTQYF
TGTGCCACTCGGGGTGTCACAGATACGCAGTATTTT
>TRBD1|NA|TRBV6-5|15|TRBJ1-1
CASMARGLGNTEAFF
TGTGCCAGCATGGCCAGGGGGCTTGGGAACACTGAAGCTTTCTTT
>NA|NA|TRBV12-5|16|TRBJ1-2
CASGWDGSQNNYGYTF
TGTGCTAGTGGATGGGACGGATCCCAAAACAACTATGGCTACACCTTC
>NA|NA|TRBV28|13|TRBJ1-2
CASSPGPLEGYTF
TGTGCCAGCAGTCCGGGCCCCCTTGAGGGCTACACCTTC
>NA|NA|TRBV5-4|15|TRBJ2-1
CASSLDPTGGGEQFF
TGTGCCAGCAGCTTGGACCCCACAGGGGGGGGTGAGCAGTTCTTC
>NA|NA|TRBV10-3|14|TRBJ2-1
CATQVLRDSNEQFF
TGTGCCACCCAGGTTTTGCGGGACAGCAATGAGCAGTTCTTC